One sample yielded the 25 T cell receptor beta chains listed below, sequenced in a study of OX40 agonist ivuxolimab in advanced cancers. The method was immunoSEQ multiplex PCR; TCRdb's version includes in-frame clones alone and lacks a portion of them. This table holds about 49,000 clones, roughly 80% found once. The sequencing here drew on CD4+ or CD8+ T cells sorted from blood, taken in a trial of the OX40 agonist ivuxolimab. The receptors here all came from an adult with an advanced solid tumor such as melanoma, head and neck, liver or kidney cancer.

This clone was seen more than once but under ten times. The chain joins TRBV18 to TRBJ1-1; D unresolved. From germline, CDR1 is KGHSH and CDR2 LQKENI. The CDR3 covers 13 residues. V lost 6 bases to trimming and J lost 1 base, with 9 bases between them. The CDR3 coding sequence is TGTGCCAGCTCTCAGACACAGAACACTGAAGCTTTCTTT. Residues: CASSQTQNTEAFF.

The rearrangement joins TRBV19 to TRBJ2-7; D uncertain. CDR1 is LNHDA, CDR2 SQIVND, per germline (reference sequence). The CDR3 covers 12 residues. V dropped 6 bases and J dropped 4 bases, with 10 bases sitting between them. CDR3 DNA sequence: TGTGCCAGTAGGGGGTTTCGGTACGAGCAGTACTTC. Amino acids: CASRGFRYEQYF.

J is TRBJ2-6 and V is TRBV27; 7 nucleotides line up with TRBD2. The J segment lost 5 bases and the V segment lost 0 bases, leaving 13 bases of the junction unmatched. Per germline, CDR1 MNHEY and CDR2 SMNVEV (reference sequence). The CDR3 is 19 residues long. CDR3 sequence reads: CASSLSWGGWAGRANVLTF. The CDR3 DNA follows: TGTGCCAGCAGTTTATCGTGGGGGGGATGGGCAGGCAGGGCCAACGTCCTGACTTTC.

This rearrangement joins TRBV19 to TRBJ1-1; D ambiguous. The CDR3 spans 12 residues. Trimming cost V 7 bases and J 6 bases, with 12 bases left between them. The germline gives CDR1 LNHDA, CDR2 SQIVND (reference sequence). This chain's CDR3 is CASTSGYSEAFF. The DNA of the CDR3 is TGTGCCAGTACCTCGGGGTACTCTGAAGCTTTCTTT. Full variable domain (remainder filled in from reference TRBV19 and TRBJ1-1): DGGITQSPKYLFRKEGQNVTLSCEQNLNHDAMYWYRQDPGQGLRLIYYSQIVNDFQKGDIAEGYSVSREKKESFPLTVTSAQKNPTAFYLCASTSGYSEAFFGQGTRLTVV.

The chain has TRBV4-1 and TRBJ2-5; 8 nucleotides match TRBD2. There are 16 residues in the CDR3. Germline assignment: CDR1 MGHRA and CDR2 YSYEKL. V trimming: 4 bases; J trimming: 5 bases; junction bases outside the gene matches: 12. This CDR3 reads CASSLRGQREGETQYF. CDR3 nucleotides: TGCGCCAGCAGCCTCAGAGGCCAACGGGAGGGGGAGACCCAGTACTTC.

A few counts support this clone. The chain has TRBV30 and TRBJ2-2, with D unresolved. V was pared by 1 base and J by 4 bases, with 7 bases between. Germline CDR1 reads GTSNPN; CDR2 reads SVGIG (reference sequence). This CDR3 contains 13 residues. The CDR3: CAWSGEITGELFF. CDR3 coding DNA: TGTGCCTGGAGTGGAGAGATCACCGGGGAGCTGTTTTTT.

CDR3 bases: TGTGCCAGCAGCTTAATTCGCCACGAGCAGTACTTC. It yields the protein CASSLIRHEQYF. This rearrangement joins TRBV11-2 to TRBJ2-7; D uncertain. Between the trimmed V and J ends, which lost 2 bases and 5 bases, there was a span of 7 bases. The germline CDR1 and CDR2 sequences are SGHAT and FQNNGV. This CDR3 contains 12 residues.

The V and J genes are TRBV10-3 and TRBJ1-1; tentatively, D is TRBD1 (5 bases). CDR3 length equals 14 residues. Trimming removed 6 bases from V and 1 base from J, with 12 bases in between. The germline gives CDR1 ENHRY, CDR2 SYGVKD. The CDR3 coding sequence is TGTGCCATCAGGTTGGGTGGGGGGAACACTGAAGCTTTCTTT. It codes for CAIRLGGGNTEAFF.

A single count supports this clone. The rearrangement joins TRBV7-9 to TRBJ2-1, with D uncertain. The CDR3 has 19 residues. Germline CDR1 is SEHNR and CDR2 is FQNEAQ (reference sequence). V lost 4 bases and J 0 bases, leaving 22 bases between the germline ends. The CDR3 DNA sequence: TGTGCCAGCAGCTCCGCTTTAGATCGACCTCTTAGCTCCTACAATGAGCAGTTCTTC. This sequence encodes CASSSALDRPLSSYNEQFF.

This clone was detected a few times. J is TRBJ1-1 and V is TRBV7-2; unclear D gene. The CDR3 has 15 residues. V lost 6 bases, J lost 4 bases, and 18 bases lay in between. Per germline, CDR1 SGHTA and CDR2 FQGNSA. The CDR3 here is CASSPSRSWGTEAFF. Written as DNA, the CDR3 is TGTGCCAGCAGTCCTAGCAGGAGTTGGGGCACTGAAGCTTTCTTT.

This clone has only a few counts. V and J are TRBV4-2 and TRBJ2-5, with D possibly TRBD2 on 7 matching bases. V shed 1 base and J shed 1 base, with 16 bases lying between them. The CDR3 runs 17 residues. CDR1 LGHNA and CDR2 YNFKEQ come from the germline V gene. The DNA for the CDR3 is TGTGCCAGCAGCCAAGGGGGGGGAGGGGGAGCCCAAGAGACCCAGTACTTC. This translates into CASSQGGGGGAQETQYF.

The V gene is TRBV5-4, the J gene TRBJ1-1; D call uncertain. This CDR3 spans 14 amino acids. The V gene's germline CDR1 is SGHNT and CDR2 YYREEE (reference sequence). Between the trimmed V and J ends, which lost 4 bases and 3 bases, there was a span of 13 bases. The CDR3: CASSPPAGYTEAFF. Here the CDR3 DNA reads TGTGCCAGCAGCCCACCGGCGGGGTACACTGAAGCTTTCTTT.

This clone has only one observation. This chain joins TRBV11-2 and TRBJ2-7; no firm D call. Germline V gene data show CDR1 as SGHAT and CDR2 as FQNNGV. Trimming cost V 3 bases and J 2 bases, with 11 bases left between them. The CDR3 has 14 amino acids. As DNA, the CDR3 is TGTGCCAGCAGCTTGGGCGGACCAGCCTACGAGCAGTACTTC. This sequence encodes CASSLGGPAYEQYF.

CDR3 in amino acids: CASSEPRGRNRNQPQHF. The CDR3 DNA sequence: TGTGCCAGCAGTGAACCCAGGGGGCGAAATCGCAATCAGCCCCAGCATTTT. The chain has TRBV2 and TRBJ1-5, with TRBD1 matching 8 bases. Trimming cost V 2 bases and J 2 bases; bases outside gene matches: 8. Germline V CDR1 and CDR2: SNHLY, FYNNEI. The CDR3 spans 17 residues.

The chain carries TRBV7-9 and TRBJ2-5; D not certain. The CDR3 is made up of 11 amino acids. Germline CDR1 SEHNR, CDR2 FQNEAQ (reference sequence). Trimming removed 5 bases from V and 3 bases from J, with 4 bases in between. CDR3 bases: TGTGCCAGCAGCCAAAAAGAGACCCAGTACTTC. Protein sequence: CASSQKETQYF.

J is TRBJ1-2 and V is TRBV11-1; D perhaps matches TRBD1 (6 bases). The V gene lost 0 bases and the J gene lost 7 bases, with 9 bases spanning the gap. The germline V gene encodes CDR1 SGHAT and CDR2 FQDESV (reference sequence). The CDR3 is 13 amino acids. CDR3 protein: CASSLAGARGYTF. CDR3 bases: TGTGCCAGCAGCTTAGCGGGGGCGCGTGGCTACACCTTC.

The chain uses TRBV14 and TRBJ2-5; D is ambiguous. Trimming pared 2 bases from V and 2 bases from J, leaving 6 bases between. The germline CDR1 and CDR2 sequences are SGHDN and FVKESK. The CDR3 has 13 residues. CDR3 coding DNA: TGTGCCAGCAGCCAAACTTATCAAGAGACCCAGTACTTC. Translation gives CASSQTYQETQYF.

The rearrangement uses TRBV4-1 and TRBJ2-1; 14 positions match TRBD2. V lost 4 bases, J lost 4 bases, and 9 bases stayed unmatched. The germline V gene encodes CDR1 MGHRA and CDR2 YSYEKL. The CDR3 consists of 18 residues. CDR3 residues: CASSRTGTSGRLYNEQFF. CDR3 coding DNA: TGCGCCAGCAGCCGGACTGGGACTAGCGGGAGACTTTACAATGAGCAGTTCTTC.

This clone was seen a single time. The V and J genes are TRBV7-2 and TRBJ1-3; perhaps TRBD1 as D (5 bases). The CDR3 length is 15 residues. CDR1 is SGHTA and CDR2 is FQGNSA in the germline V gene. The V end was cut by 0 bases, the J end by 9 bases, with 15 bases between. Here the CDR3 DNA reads TGTGCCAGCAGCTTAGCGTTCGGGCAGGGTGCCACCATATATTTT. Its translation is CASSLAFGQGATIYF.

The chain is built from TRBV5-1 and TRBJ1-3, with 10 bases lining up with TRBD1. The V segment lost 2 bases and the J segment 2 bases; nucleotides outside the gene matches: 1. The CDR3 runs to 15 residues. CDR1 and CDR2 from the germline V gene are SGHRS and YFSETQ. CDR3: CASSFGTGAGNTIYF. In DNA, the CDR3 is TGCGCCAGCAGCTTTGGGACAGGGGCTGGAAACACCATATATTTT.

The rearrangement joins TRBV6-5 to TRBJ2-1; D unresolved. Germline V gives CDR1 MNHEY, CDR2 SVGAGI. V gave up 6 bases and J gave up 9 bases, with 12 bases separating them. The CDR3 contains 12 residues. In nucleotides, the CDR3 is TGTGCCAGCAGCCCTGCTCGCGGTGAGCAGTTCTTC. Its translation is CASSPARGEQFF.

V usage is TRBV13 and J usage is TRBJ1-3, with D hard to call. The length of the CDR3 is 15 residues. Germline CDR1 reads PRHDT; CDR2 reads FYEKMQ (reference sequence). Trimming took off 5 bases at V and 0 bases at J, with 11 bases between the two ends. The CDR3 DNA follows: TGTGCCAGCAGCGTCAAATTGAACTCTGGAAACACCATATATTTT. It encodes CASSVKLNSGNTIYF. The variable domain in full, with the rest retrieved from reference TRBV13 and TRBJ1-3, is AAGVIQSPRHLIKEKRETATLKCYPIPRHDTVYWYQQGPGQDPQFLISFYEKMQSDKGSIPDRFSAQQFSDYHSELNMSSLELGDSALYFCASSVKLNSGNTIYFGEGSWLTVV.

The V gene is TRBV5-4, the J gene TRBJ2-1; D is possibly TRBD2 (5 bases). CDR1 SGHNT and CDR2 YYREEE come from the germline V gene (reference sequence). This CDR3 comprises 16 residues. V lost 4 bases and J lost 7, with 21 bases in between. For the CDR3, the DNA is TGTGCCAGCAGCAGACGCTGGATGGGAGCGAGGAATGAGCAGTTCTTC. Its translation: CASSRRWMGARNEQFF.

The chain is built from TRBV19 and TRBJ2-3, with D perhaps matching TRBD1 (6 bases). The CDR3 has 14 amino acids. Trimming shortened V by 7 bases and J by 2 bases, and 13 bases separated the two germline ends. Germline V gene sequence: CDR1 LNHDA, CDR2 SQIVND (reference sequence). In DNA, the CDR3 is TGTGCCAGTAATCAGGACAGCTCCACAGATACGCAGTATTTT. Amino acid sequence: CASNQDSSTDTQYF.

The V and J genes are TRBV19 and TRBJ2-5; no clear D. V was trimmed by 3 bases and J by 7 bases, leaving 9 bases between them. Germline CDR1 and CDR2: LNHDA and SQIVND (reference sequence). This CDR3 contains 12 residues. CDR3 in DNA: TGTGCCAGTAGTATGGTGGTGGGGACCCAGTACTTC. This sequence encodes CASSMVVGTQYF.